The 25 T cell receptor beta chains in this list originate from one sample, sequenced in a study of radiotherapy plus CTLA-4 blockade in lung cancer. Method: immunoSEQ multiplex PCR; TCRdb's copy keeps in-frame clones and lacks some. The data show 71,000 or so clones, around 87% seen once. The sample consisted of peripheral blood, taken from a patient treated with radiotherapy plus ipilimumab. All receptors come from a human donor with non-small cell lung cancer who had stable disease on radiotherapy plus ipilimumab.

The chain couples TRBV2 to TRBJ1-1; TRBD1 is a possible D gene (5 bases). Germline loops: CDR1 SNHLY, CDR2 FYNNEI. Between the trimmed V and J ends, which lost 6 bases and 6 bases, there was a span of 23 bases. This CDR3 comprises 16 residues. In DNA, the CDR3 is TGTGCCAGCAGAGGAGCCGCGGGGACGGCAAGTCCTGAAGCTTTCTTT. This sequence encodes CASRGAAGTASPEAFF.

A single count supports this clone. The rearrangement joins TRBV5-6 to TRBJ2-5; 7 nucleotides match TRBD2. The ends lost 2 bases at V and 3 bases at J; junction bases unmatched: 7. The CDR3 contains 15 residues. Germline V lookup: CDR1 SGHDT, CDR2 YYEEEE. CDR3 nucleotide sequence: TGTGCCAGCAGCTTTGGGCTAGCGGCCAAAGAGACCCAGTACTTC. Translation: CASSFGLAAKETQYF.

This clone was seen more than once but under ten times. The chain has TRBV11-2 and TRBJ1-6; a weak D match, TRBD1 (5 bases). Germline V lookup: CDR1 SGHAT, CDR2 FQNNGV. V shed 4 bases and J shed 7 bases, with 17 bases lying between them. The CDR3 covers 16 residues. The CDR3 DNA reads as TGTGCCAGCAGCTGGGTAAAAGGACGGACAAATTCACCCCTCCACTTT. Its protein product is CASSWVKGRTNSPLHF. Supplemented by reference TRBV11-2 and TRBJ1-6, the full variable domain reads EAGVAQSPRYKIIEKRQSVAFWCNPISGHATLYWYQQILGQGPKLLIQFQNNGVVDDSQLPKDRFSAERLKGVDSTLKIQPAKLEDSAVYLCASSWVKGRTNSPLHFGNGTRLTVT.

This clone appeared a single time. The J gene is TRBJ2-7, the V gene TRBV18; weak D call: TRBD1 (5 bases). Germline V CDR1 and CDR2: KGHSH, LQKENI. The CDR3 has 14 amino acids. V lost 1 base, J lost 1 base, and 8 bases lay in between. The CDR3 DNA follows: TGTGCCAGCTCACCACTCCAGGGATCCTACGAGCAGTACTTC. It encodes CASSPLQGSYEQYF.

DNA for the CDR3: TGTGCCAGCAGCCGCTCAGGGGCCTACGAGCAGTACTTC. It yields the protein CASSRSGAYEQYF. This chain connects TRBV27 to TRBJ2-7; a weak D match, TRBD1 (6 bases). V dropped 6 bases and J dropped 2 bases, with 11 bases sitting between them. The CDR3 spans 13 residues. In germline, CDR1 is MNHEY, CDR2 SMNVEV (reference sequence).

The chain joins TRBV27 to TRBJ2-3, with 11 bases identical to TRBD2. The CDR3 is made up of 17 amino acids. Trimming took 2 bases from V and 1 from J; bases not matched to a gene: 5. Germline V gene lookup returns CDR1 MNHEY and CDR2 SMNVEV (reference sequence). The CDR3 loop is CASSLKGLAGRTDTQYF. The CDR3 DNA reads as TGTGCCAGCAGTTTAAAAGGACTAGCGGGTCGCACAGATACGCAGTATTTT.

The chain recombines TRBV29-1 with TRBJ1-2; 11 nucleotides line up with TRBD1. Unmatched junction bases numbered 11, after V lost 3 bases and J lost 8 bases. CDR1 is SQVTM, CDR2 ANQGSEA, per germline. CDR3 length: 15 amino acids. The CDR3 loop is CSVDPRGQGEEGYTF. DNA for the CDR3: TGCAGCGTTGACCCTAGGGGACAGGGGGAGGAGGGCTACACCTTC.

The CDR3 region has the DNA TGTGCCAGCAGCAAAAGGTGGCCTAGCGGGAGGGCCACCCCGAACAATGAGCAGTTCTTC. It encodes CASSKRWPSGRATPNNEQFF. The gene calls are TRBV21-1 and TRBJ2-1; no DNA check was done on the table's D call, TRBD2. TRBV21-1 is recorded as a pseudogene. The CDR3 has 20 amino acids.

V usage is TRBV9 and J usage is TRBJ2-1; maybe TRBD1 (6 bases). The CDR3 has 15 amino acids. V was trimmed by 4 bases and J by 3 bases, leaving 14 bases between them. The germline V gene has CDR1 SGDLS and CDR2 YYNGEE. The CDR3 coding sequence is TGTGCCAGCAGCTTCCCTCCGGACAGCTACAATGAGCAGTTCTTC. Its translation: CASSFPPDSYNEQFF.

The chain employs TRBV6-5 and TRBJ2-1; possibly TRBD1 or TRBD2 for D (5 bases each). The CDR3 covers 14 residues. Germline assignment: CDR1 MNHEY and CDR2 SVGAGI. Between the trimmed V and J ends, which lost 7 bases and 2 bases, there was a span of 12 bases. CDR3 in amino acids: CASIRDGTYNEQFF. In nucleotides, the CDR3 is TGTGCCAGCATCCGGGACGGGACCTACAATGAGCAGTTCTTC.

The CDR3 DNA sequence: TGTGCCAGCAGCACCCTCCCCGGTGGAAGGGATTCACCCCTCCACTTT. Translation gives CASSTLPGGRDSPLHF. The chain couples TRBV9 to TRBJ1-6; no clear D. Per the germline V gene, CDR1 is SGDLS and CDR2 is YYNGEE. This CDR3 is built from 16 residues. V lost 4 bases and J lost 8, with 19 bases in between.

The rearrangement joins TRBV10-2 to TRBJ1-6; 10 bases fit TRBD1. This CDR3 region has 13 residues. Germline CDR1 is WSHSY and CDR2 is SAAADI. Trimming at V came to 6 bases and at J to 9 bases, leaving 2 bases not matched to a gene. CDR3 region: CASRGQGFSPLHF. The CDR3 coding sequence is TGCGCCAGCAGGGGACAGGGGTTTTCACCCCTCCACTTT.

The chain carries TRBV19 and TRBJ2-7; D is ambiguous. This CDR3 has 12 amino acids. V lost 5 bases and J 3 bases, leaving 8 bases between the germline ends. Germline values: CDR1 LNHDA, CDR2 SQIVND (reference sequence). The CDR3 DNA is TGTGCCAGTAGTGCCGGAGACTACGAGCAGTACTTC. Protein sequence: CASSAGDYEQYF.

Worth noting for this clone: The junction departs from the called germline gene at one end, perhaps through a read error. The gene calls are TRBV9 and TRBJ2-1, with TRBD2 matching 9 bases. CDR1 is SGDLS, CDR2 YYNGEE, per germline. The CDR3 is made up of 14 amino acids. The DNA for the CDR3 is TGTGCCCGCAGCGGGGGGCAGGGGGACAATGAGCAGTTCTTC. This translates into CARSGGQGDNEQFF.

V and J are TRBV27 and TRBJ1-1, with D perhaps matching TRBD1 (6 bases). V was cut by 6 bases and J by 2 bases, with 16 bases left in between. Germline CDR1 and CDR2: MNHEY and SMNVEV (reference sequence). This CDR3 has 15 residues. The CDR3 region is CASRSYRDINTEAFF. The DNA of the CDR3 is TGTGCCAGCAGATCTTACCGGGACATCAACACTGAAGCTTTCTTT.

The chain recombines TRBV30 with TRBJ1-2; 10 bases agree with TRBD1. Trimming at V came to 2 bases and at J to 5 bases, leaving 2 bases not matched to a gene. Per the germline V gene, CDR1 is GTSNPN and CDR2 is SVGIG (reference sequence). The CDR3 runs to 13 residues. The CDR3 reads CAWSRDRGYGYTF. The CDR3 DNA reads TGTGCCTGGAGTCGGGACAGGGGTTATGGCTACACCTTC.

The chain combines TRBV7-2 with TRBJ2-1; 10 bases are shared with TRBD2. V was clipped by 3 bases and J by 4 bases; unmatched bases: 3. The germline CDR1 and CDR2 sequences are SGHTA and FQGNSA. The CDR3 runs to 15 residues. The CDR3 loop reads CASSFRTSGYNEQFF. The CDR3, as DNA: TGTGCCAGCAGCTTCCGGACTAGCGGATACAATGAGCAGTTCTTC.

The V and J genes are TRBV6-1 and TRBJ1-1; 7 bases match TRBD1. The CDR3 is 14 residues long. Per the germline V gene, CDR1 is MNHNS and CDR2 is SASEGT. V lost 7 bases and J lost 0; bases outside the gene matches: 5. The DNA for the CDR3 is TGTGCCAGCACCATGGACAGGTTGAACACTGAAGCTTTCTTT. Amino acids: CASTMDRLNTEAFF.

The chain is built from TRBV28 and TRBJ1-2; 9 bases agree with TRBD1. V dropped 5 bases and J dropped 7; count of bases not matched to a gene: 11. Germline CDR1 is MDHEN and CDR2 is SYDVKM. The CDR3 totals 15 residues. The CDR3 region is CASSPSTGGSLGYTF. For the CDR3, the DNA is TGTGCCAGCAGTCCCTCGACAGGGGGGTCCCTTGGCTACACCTTC.

The rearrangement joins TRBV5-8 to TRBJ1-5; unclear D gene. From germline, CDR1 is SGHTS and CDR2 YDEGEE. V dropped 3 bases and J dropped 0 bases, with 13 bases sitting between them. The CDR3 is made up of 16 amino acids. The CDR3 sequence: CASSWARGNSNQPQHF. In DNA, the CDR3 is TGTGCCAGCAGCTGGGCTCGCGGAAATAGCAATCAGCCCCAGCATTTT.

Details on this clone: A read error may account for a junction end that differs from germline. The rearrangement joins TRBV18 to TRBJ2-7; 7 bases fit TRBD1. Looked up from germline, CDR1 is KGHSH and CDR2 is LQKENI. The CDR3 sequence is 14 residues long. CDR3 coding DNA: TGTGCCAGCCCACCGGCCGGGACAGCCTACGAGCAGTACTTC. This gives the protein CASPPAGTAYEQYF.

This chain joins TRBV6-6 and TRBJ2-1, with D perhaps matching TRBD2 (5 bases). CDR1 is MNHNY and CDR2 is SVGAGI in the germline V gene (reference sequence). V dropped 7 bases and J dropped 7 bases, with 20 bases sitting between them. The CDR3 covers 15 residues. DNA of the CDR3: TGTGCCAGCACCCAACCTCCAGCGGCTCGGAATGAGCAGTTCTTC. Its translation is CASTQPPAARNEQFF.

The genes are TRBV19 and TRBJ1-2, with 7 bases aligning to TRBD1. The V gene end was trimmed by 7 bases and the J gene end by 1 base; junction bases not matched to a gene: 15. The CDR3 covers 17 residues. CDR1 is LNHDA, CDR2 SQIVND, per germline (reference sequence). In DNA, the CDR3 is TGTGCCAGTACCCCTGGCGGCAGGGGGGGATTTAACTATGGCTACACCTTC. Protein sequence: CASTPGGRGGFNYGYTF. Using reference TRBV19 and TRBJ1-2 for the parts outside the CDR3, the full variable domain is DGGITQSPKYLFRKEGQNVTLSCEQNLNHDAMYWYRQDPGQGLRLIYYSQIVNDFQKGDIAEGYSVSREKKESFPLTVTSAQKNPTAFYLCASTPGGRGGFNYGYTFGSGTRLTVV.

This clone was detected a few times. The chain employs TRBV25-1 and TRBJ2-7; the D call may be TRBD1 or TRBD2 (5 bases each). V was pared by 6 bases and J by 0 bases, with 6 bases between. Germline loops: CDR1 MGHDK, CDR2 SYGVNS. The CDR3 is 12 amino acids. The CDR3 is CASRGTSYEQYF. Here the CDR3 DNA reads TGTGCCAGCAGGGGGACCTCCTACGAGCAGTACTTC.

This clone was counted a few times. The chain links TRBV6-1 to TRBJ2-7; D gene uncertain. Germline CDR1 and CDR2: MNHNS and SASEGT. V was cut by 10 bases and J by 5 bases, with 18 bases left in between. This CDR3 spans 13 amino acids. The CDR3 reads CATLDAASDEQYF. The CDR3 DNA reads TGTGCCACCCTGGACGCAGCTAGTGACGAGCAGTACTTC.